This is a list of T cell receptor beta chains from one sample in a study of cytomegalovirus exposure and HLA in healthy donors. The protocol was immunoSEQ multiplex PCR, while the TCRdb copy is restricted to in-frame clones and leaves out a portion. The sample comprises around 350,000 clones, 70% to 90% of which are singletons, and roughly 0.83% rests with the top ten. Material: PBMCs. The receptors were sampled from a woman aged 18-29 years in good health and CMV-seronegative. Both conserved end residues are part of each CDR3. The D gene is left open where the match is weak. Only some rows state a clone size, as once, few, many or a class for expanded clones.

d_call j_call v_call clone_size cdr3_nt cdr3_aa
TRBD1 TRBJ1-4 TRBV27 NA TGTGCCAGCAGTTTTTACAGGGGAAATGAAAAACTGTTTTTT CASSFYRGNEKLFF
TRBD1 TRBJ1-2 TRBV6-1 NA TGTGCCACCCTCCGGACAGGGAACTATGGCTACACCTTC CATLRTGNYGYTF
NA TRBJ1-3 TRBV30 NA TGTGCCTGGAGTGTAAAGGGGAATTCAGGAAACACCATATATTTT CAWSVKGNSGNTIYF
NA TRBJ2-1 TRBV5-4 NA TGTGCCAGCAGCTTCCTAGCGAATGGAGGTGAGCAGTTCTTC CASSFLANGGEQFF
TRBD2 TRBJ2-4 TRBV27 NA TGTGCCAGTGGACTAGCGGGCAAAAACATTCAGTACTTC CASGLAGKNIQYF
TRBD1 TRBJ1-1 TRBV2 NA TGTGCCAGCAGTGAAGACAGGGGCACAACTGAAGCTTTCTTT CASSEDRGTTEAFF
NA TRBJ1-1 TRBV4-2 NA TGTGCCAGCAGAGGGGGGGGGATGAACACTGAAGCTTTCTTT CASRGGGMNTEAFF
NA TRBJ1-5 TRBV15 NA TGTGCCACCAGCAGTGAGGGATTGAGCAATCAGCCCCAGCATTTT CATSSEGLSNQPQHF
TRBD1 TRBJ2-5 TRBV27 NA TGTGCCAGCAGCCCTTTGGGACAGGGGAAAGAGACCCAGTACTTC CASSPLGQGKETQYF
TRBD1 TRBJ1-2 TRBV18 NA TGTGCCAGCTCACCGGACAGGGTAGGGTATGGCTACACCTTC CASSPDRVGYGYTF
TRBD2 TRBJ2-7 TRBV15 NA TGTGCCACCAGCCCTCGGACTAGCGGGGGCTACGAGCAGTACTTC CATSPRTSGGYEQYF
TRBD2 TRBJ2-3 TRBV12-5 NA TGTGCTAGTGGCCCTAGCGGGAGATCAGATACGCAGTATTTT CASGPSGRSDTQYF
NA TRBJ1-2 TRBV2 NA TGTGCCAGCAGTGTCCCGACAGATGGCTACACCTTC CASSVPTDGYTF
TRBD1 TRBJ2-7 TRBV10-3 NA TGTGCCATTAACCCCTTGACAGGGTCTTCCTACGAGCAGTACTTC CAINPLTGSSYEQYF
TRBD2 TRBJ2-5 TRBV29-1 NA TGCAGCGTTGGCGGGACTCGGGGGGGAGAGACCCAGTACTTC CSVGGTRGGETQYF
TRBD2 TRBJ2-3 TRBV27 NA TGTGCCAGCAGGAGACTAGCGGGAGGGCTAGGAACAGATACGCAGTATTTT CASRRLAGGLGTDTQYF
TRBD2 TRBJ2-7 TRBV18 NA TGTGCCAGCTCACCACAGGGACCCTTCGAACTAGCGGGAGGGCTGAGGGTGTACGAGCAGTACTTC CASSPQGPFELAGGLRVYEQYF
NA TRBJ2-7 TRBV5-1 NA TGCGCCAGCAGCGGGAACTCAGGGTGGGGTTACGAGCAGTACTTC CASSGNSGWGYEQYF
NA TRBJ2-3 TRBV7-2 NA TGTGCCAGCAGCTCCACCTCGGGCACAGATACGCAGTATTTT CASSSTSGTDTQYF
NA TRBJ1-2 TRBV2 few TGTGCCAGCAGTGAACTCGGTTTAGCTAACTATGGCTACACCTTC CASSELGLANYGYTF
NA TRBJ2-5 TRBV5-6 NA TGTGCCAGCAGCCCTACGCGGAGGAGGGCCGAAGAGACCCAGTACTTC CASSPTRRRAEETQYF
NA TRBJ1-5 TRBV19 once TGTGCCAGTAGTATAGCGGGTTCGGGCAATCAGCCCCAGCATTTT CASSIAGSGNQPQHF
NA TRBJ1-5 TRBV4-1 NA TGCGCCAGCAGCCAAGCTGGGGCAGACAATCAGCCCCAGCATTTT CASSQAGADNQPQHF
NA TRBJ2-7 TRBV27 NA TGTGCCAGCCGGTTTGGGGGCGGCATCGGCGAGCAGTACTTC CASRFGGGIGEQYF
NA TRBJ2-2 TRBV7-9 NA TGTGCCAGCAGCCAAGGGGAGGTTAACACCGGGGAGCTGTTTTTT CASSQGEVNTGELFF
TRBD2 TRBJ2-1 TRBV9 NA TGTGCCAGCAACCTAGCGGGAGCAGTGGGGAATGAGCAGTTCTTC CASNLAGAVGNEQFF
NA TRBJ2-5 TRBV5-1 NA TGCGCCAGCAGCTTGTTGGGTCTAGCATACCAAGAGACCCAGTACTTC CASSLLGLAYQETQYF
NA TRBJ2-7 TRBV5-1 NA TGCGCCAGCAGCTCAGGAGGCTGGCTAGGCTACGAGCAGTACTTC CASSSGGWLGYEQYF
TRBD1 TRBJ1-4 TRBV2 few TGTGCCAGCAAGGCTACGACAGGGGCTAATGAAAAACTGTTTTTT CASKATTGANEKLFF
NA TRBJ2-3 TRBV6-4 many TGTGCCAGCAGTGAGAAGGGGAGCACAGATACGCAGTATTTT CASSEKGSTDTQYF
TRBD1 TRBJ2-7 TRBV30 NA TGTGCCTGGGTGCTTGTGGAGGGACAGGGCTCCTACGAGCAGTACTTC CAWVLVEGQGSYEQYF
TRBD2 TRBJ2-1 TRBV27 NA TGTGCCAGCAGTTTGATTAGCGGGAGTGCCGATGAGCAGTTCTTC CASSLISGSADEQFF
NA TRBJ2-1 TRBV27 NA TGTGCCAGCAGTTTAGTTGGGAACAGGGTTCCCTACAATGAGCAGTTCTTC CASSLVGNRVPYNEQFF
NA TRBJ2-3 TRBV21-1 NA TGTGCCAGCAGCAAAGGGACTAGCGGGAGCGGTAGCACAGATACGCAGTATTTT CASSKGTSGSGSTDTQYF
NA TRBJ1-1 TRBV5-6 once TGTGCCAGCAGCTTTTGGGGGCTTGGGGTGACTGAAGCTTTCTTT CASSFWGLGVTEAFF
NA TRBJ1-5 TRBV6-1 NA TGTGCCAGCAGGTCCGACAGGTTGCAGCCCCAGCATTTT CASRSDRLQPQHF
TRBD2 TRBJ2-7 TRBV5-4 NA TGTGCCAGCAGTTCTGGGACTAGCGGGAGTGCTTATCCCTACGAGCAGTACTTC CASSSGTSGSAYPYEQYF
TRBD2 TRBJ2-7 TRBV27 NA TGTGCCAGCAGTTGGCTAGCGGGGGGGCCTTACGAGCAGTACTTC CASSWLAGGPYEQYF
NA TRBJ1-1 TRBV29-1 NA TGCAGCTCCCACGGGGGGACCGAGGCTGAAGCTTTCTTT CSSHGGTEAEAFF
TRBD1 TRBJ2-2 TRBV2 once TGTGCCAGCAGTGCCTTCGGGACAGCCGGGGAGCTGTTTTTT CASSAFGTAGELFF
TRBD1 TRBJ1-6 TRBV2 NA TGTGCCAGCAGTGATAGTGGGGACAGGGATAATTCACCCCTCCACTTT CASSDSGDRDNSPLHF
NA TRBJ2-7 TRBV5-8 NA TGTGCCAGCAGCTTGCACAGGGAGTCCTACGAGCAGTACTTC CASSLHRESYEQYF
TRBD1 TRBJ1-1 TRBV30 NA TGTGCCTGGAGTGGTATCGCGGGACAGGGGGGTTCTAAGACTGAAGCTTTCTTT CAWSGIAGQGGSKTEAFF
NA TRBJ1-3 TRBV30 NA TGTGCCTGGACGGGGGTCTCCTCTGGAAACACCATATATTTT CAWTGVSSGNTIYF
TRBD2 TRBJ2-7 TRBV27 NA TGTGCCAGCAGTTTATCTCCTAGCGGGAGAGGTGAGCAGTACTTC CASSLSPSGRGEQYF
TRBD1 TRBJ1-5 TRBV6-1 NA TGTGCCAGCAGTGAAGAAGGGACAGGGGTCTACTATAGCAATCAGCCCCAGCATTTT CASSEEGTGVYYSNQPQHF
NA TRBJ1-1 TRBV18 NA TGTGCCAGCTCACCAAACAGGGTGGAAACTGAAGCTTTCTTT CASSPNRVETEAFF
TRBD1 TRBJ1-4 TRBV4-1 NA TGCGCCAGCAGCCAAATCGGGGTTGGCAGGGGGCCGGCCAGTGGCGAAAAACTGTTTTTT CASSQIGVGRGPASGEKLFF